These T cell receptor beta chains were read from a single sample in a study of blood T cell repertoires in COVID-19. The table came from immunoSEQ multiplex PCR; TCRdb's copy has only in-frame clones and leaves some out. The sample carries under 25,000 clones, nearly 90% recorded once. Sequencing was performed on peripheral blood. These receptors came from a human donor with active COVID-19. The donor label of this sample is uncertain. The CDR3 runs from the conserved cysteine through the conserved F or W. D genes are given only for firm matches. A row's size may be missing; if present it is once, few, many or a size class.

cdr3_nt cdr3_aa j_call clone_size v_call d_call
TGTGCCAGCTCGGTAGGGGGAAATGAAAAACTGTTTTTT CASSVGGNEKLFF TRBJ1-4 - TRBV2 -
TGTGCCAGCAGCTTTTTTCGGAGGGCCGTCCCAGATACGCAGTATTTT CASSFFRRAVPDTQYF TRBJ2-3 - TRBV7-9 -
TGTGCCAGCAGCTTAGCAGGGACAGGGGGCGCGAAGGCTTTCTTT CASSLAGTGGAKAFF TRBJ1-1 - TRBV11-3 TRBD1
TGTGCCAGCAGCCCTAATAATAATGCCCAGTACTTC CASSPNNNAQYF TRBJ2-5 - TRBV14 -
TGTGCCAGCTCACCTGACAACTCCTACGAGCAGTACTTC CASSPDNSYEQYF TRBJ2-7 - TRBV18 -
TGTGCCAGCAGCCTAGCGGTAGGGGAGCTGTTTTTT CASSLAVGELFF TRBJ2-2 - TRBV6-5 TRBD2
TGTGCCAGCAGCCCTAGCGGGAGGGGTTTCGCCTACAATGAGCAGTTCTTC CASSPSGRGFAYNEQFF TRBJ2-1 - TRBV4-2 TRBD2
TGTGCCAGCAGTGAAGCGGGACTAGCGGCTTACGAGCAGTACTTC CASSEAGLAAYEQYF TRBJ2-7 once TRBV6-1 TRBD2
TGTGCCAGCAGCGCGCAGGGGCTACGCAATCAGCCCCAGCATTTT CASSAQGLRNQPQHF TRBJ1-5 - TRBV6-5 -
TGTGCCTGGAGTATAAGTAGCGGGGCCTTAGCCAAAAACATTCAGTACTTC CAWSISSGALAKNIQYF TRBJ2-4 - TRBV30 TRBD2
TGTGCCAGCAGCTTAGGACTAGCGGAATACGAGCAGTACTTC CASSLGLAEYEQYF TRBJ2-7 - TRBV11-3 TRBD2
TGTGCCAGCAGCTTGGGGCCCTCTAGCGACGACGAGCAGTACTTC CASSLGPSSDDEQYF TRBJ2-7 - TRBV7-8 -
TGTGCCAGTAGTAGCGACAGGGAGTCTACATATGGCTACACCTTC CASSSDRESTYGYTF TRBJ1-2 - TRBV19 TRBD1
TGTGCCAGCAGCCCGAACAGGGGGTCCTACAATGAGCAGTTCTTC CASSPNRGSYNEQFF TRBJ2-1 - TRBV3-1/TRBV3-2 TRBD1
TGTGCCATCAGTGAAGAAAACAGCCGAATTGCGCCCCAGCATTTT CAISEENSRIAPQHF TRBJ1-5 - TRBV10-3 -
TGTGCCAGCGGCGGGCGTCGGGAGACCCAGTACTTC CASGGRRETQYF TRBJ2-5 - TRBV2 -
TGTGCCATCAGTGATTCACTGATCACAACTAATGAAAAACTGTTTTTT CAISDSLITTNEKLFF TRBJ1-4 - TRBV10-3 -
TGTGCCAGCAGGGATGGTGGGACATTCTATGGCTACACCTTC CASRDGGTFYGYTF TRBJ1-2 - TRBV6-5 -